These 16 T cell receptor beta chains were all obtained from the same sample, sequenced in a study of blood T cell repertoires in COVID-19 (TCRdb year 2020). The receptor library was made with the immunoSEQ multiplex PCR assay. The immuneACCESS repertoire file appears here via TCRdb, limited to in-frame rearrangements. These files lack a portion of the clones; in checked studies, under half of the deficit traces to unresolved V genes, and the cause of the others is not known. The sample has 81,000 or so clones on record, approximately 92% of them singletons. 6.3% of the sample is taken by the ten largest. Material for sequencing was peripheral blood. The receptors originated from an older woman with active COVID-19.

The chain joins TRBV7-2 to TRBJ2-5, with a tentative D call TRBD2 (6 bases). Germline CDR1 reads SGHTA; CDR2 reads FQGNSA. Trimming pared 3 bases from V and 2 bases from J, leaving 13 bases between. The CDR3 length is 15 residues. This CDR3 reads CASSFTGLEQETQYF. The CDR3 DNA reads as TGTGCCAGCAGCTTTACGGGACTGGAACAAGAGACCCAGTACTTC.

The chain links TRBV3-1 (or the pseudogene TRBV3-2) to TRBJ1-1; D is ambiguous. The length of the CDR3 is 14 residues. The germline CDR1 and CDR2 sequences are LGHDT and YNNKEL (reference sequence). V was cut by 1 base and J by 1 base, with 7 bases left in between. CDR3 protein: CASSQVGGNTEAFF. In DNA form, the CDR3 reads TGTGCCAGCAGCCAAGTCGGAGGGAACACTGAAGCTTTCTTT.

V usage is TRBV12-5 and J usage is TRBJ2-1; TRBD2 matches at 13 bases. Trimming cost V 6 bases and J 9 bases; bases outside gene matches: 11. CDR1 and CDR2 (germline): LGHNT, FRNRAP. The CDR3 length is 16 residues. The CDR3 region has the DNA TGTGCTAGTGGCCAAGCCGGGACTAGCGGGACCGGTGAGCAGTTCTTC. It translates to CASGQAGTSGTGEQFF.

This chain joins TRBV4-3 and TRBJ1-1; 7 bases are a match to TRBD1. The CDR3 extends over 15 amino acids. With 1 base clipped from V and 4 bases from J, the junction kept 6 bases outside the gene matches. The germline V gene encodes CDR1 LGHNA and CDR2 YSLEER. As DNA, the CDR3 is TGCGCCAGCAGCCAAGCAGCAGGGGGAGGCACTGAAGCTTTCTTT. Translation gives CASSQAAGGGTEAFF.

The chain couples TRBV4-3 to TRBJ2-3, with D unresolved. The ends were cut back, 0 bases at V and 8 bases at J, with 9 bases in the middle. Germline V gives CDR1 LGHNA, CDR2 YSLEER. This CDR3 is 13 amino acids long. The CDR3 is CASSQDNLSTQYF. The CDR3 DNA reads as TGCGCCAGCAGCCAAGATAATTTGAGTACGCAGTATTTT.

This rearrangement joins TRBV28 to TRBJ2-2; 8 bases match TRBD2. The germline V gene encodes CDR1 MDHEN and CDR2 SYDVKM. The CDR3 runs to 16 residues. V lost 3 bases to trimming and J lost 4 bases; unmatched junction nucleotides: 7. The CDR3 DNA reads as TGTGCCAGCAGTTTGAGTCTAGCGGGTCCCACCGGGGAGCTGTTTTTT. Protein: CASSLSLAGPTGELFF.

The chain is built from TRBV9 and TRBJ2-5; D is unclear. CDR3 length: 15 amino acids. V was clipped by 0 bases and J by 5 bases, with 14 bases between them. The germline V gene encodes CDR1 SGDLS and CDR2 YYNGEE. CDR3 DNA: TGTGCCAGCAGCGTAGCTACGGCTAGTCGCGAGACCCAGTACTTC. This sequence encodes CASSVATASRETQYF.

This chain uses TRBV24-1 with TRBJ2-2; D is perhaps TRBD2 (6 bases). This CDR3 comprises 17 residues. Trimming pared 2 bases from V and 6 bases from J, leaving 18 bases between. Germline CDR1 is KGHDR and CDR2 is SFDVKD. The CDR3 coding sequence is TGTGCCACCAGTGATTCCGGGACTGTCGGGCGGGCCGGGGAGCTGTTTTTT. Its translation is CATSDSGTVGRAGELFF.

The chain couples TRBV6-5 to TRBJ1-1; no definite D call. Germline loops: CDR1 MNHEY, CDR2 SVGAGI. The V gene lost 6 bases and the J gene lost 0 bases, with 14 bases spanning the gap. CDR3 length: 15 residues. The CDR3 loop is CASRLEGFVNTEAFF. The DNA of the CDR3 is TGTGCCAGCAGGTTAGAGGGCTTCGTGAACACTGAAGCTTTCTTT.

J is TRBJ1-1 and V is TRBV19; 7 bases agree with TRBD1. The CDR3 covers 14 residues. Unmatched junction bases numbered 12, after V lost 8 bases and J lost 6 bases. Germline-derived CDR1 and CDR2 are LNHDA and SQIVND (reference sequence). In nucleotides, the CDR3 is TGTGCCAGTCTTCGATTGACAGGGACGCCTGAAGCTTTCTTT. This encodes CASLRLTGTPEAFF. Full variable domain (outside the CDR3, taken from reference TRBV19 and TRBJ1-1): DGGITQSPKYLFRKEGQNVTLSCEQNLNHDAMYWYRQDPGQGLRLIYYSQIVNDFQKGDIAEGYSVSREKKESFPLTVTSAQKNPTAFYLCASLRLTGTPEAFFGQGTRLTVV.

The chain employs TRBV9 and TRBJ2-3, with 7 bases matching TRBD2. The ends lost 2 bases at V and 2 bases at J; junction bases unmatched: 5. The germline gives CDR1 SGDLS, CDR2 YYNGEE. The CDR3 loop spans 15 amino acids. The CDR3 loop is CASSVALADTDTQYF. The CDR3 DNA reads TGTGCCAGCAGCGTTGCCCTAGCGGACACAGATACGCAGTATTTT.

The chain combines TRBV20-1 with TRBJ2-5; 12 nucleotides align to TRBD2. Germline loops: CDR1 DFQATT, CDR2 SNEGSKA (reference sequence). The CDR3 loop spans 19 amino acids. V dropped 3 bases and J dropped 5; count of bases not matched to a gene: 19. The CDR3 DNA reads TGCAGTGCTAGTGAGGTGTATGCGCTAGCGGGAGGGCCGGTTGAGACCCAGTACTTC. Translation gives CSASEVYALAGGPVETQYF.

The V call is TRBV12-3 or TRBV12-4, the J call TRBJ2-6; D gene uncertain. The CDR3 is made up of 13 amino acids. The V end lost 8 bases, the J end lost 0 bases, and 5 bases lay between the germline ends. DNA of the CDR3: TGTGCCAGCGTTTACTCTGGGGCCAACGTCCTGACTTTC. This sequence encodes CASVYSGANVLTF.

The rearrangement joins TRBV30 to TRBJ2-3; a weak D match, TRBD2 (5 bases). The CDR3 spans 11 residues. Per the germline V gene, CDR1 is GTSNPN and CDR2 is SVGIG (reference sequence). The V end lost 6 bases, the J end lost 6 bases, and 10 bases lay between the germline ends. The CDR3 is CACLWEDTQYF. The CDR3 nucleotides read TGTGCCTGTCTATGGGAGGATACGCAGTATTTT.

This sequence joins TRBV30 and TRBJ2-7; 11 bases map to TRBD1. V gave up 0 bases and J gave up 3 bases; unmatched junction bases: 7. The germline V gene encodes CDR1 GTSNPN and CDR2 SVGIG (reference sequence). The CDR3 contains 16 residues. This CDR3 is CAWSVLGQGAYYEQYF. The DNA of the CDR3 is TGTGCCTGGAGTGTATTAGGACAGGGGGCCTACTACGAGCAGTACTTC. Full variable domain (rest looked up from reference TRBV30 and TRBJ2-7): SQTIHQWPATLVQPVGSPLSLECTVEGTSNPNLYWYRQAAGRGLQLLFYSVGIGQISSEVPQNLSASRPQDRQFILSSKKLLLSDSGFYLCAWSVLGQGAYYEQYFGPGTRLTVT.

In its sample, this clone was seen once. Here the CDR3 reads CASSKGQGYYEQYF. In DNA form, the CDR3 reads TGTGCCAGCAGTAAGGGACAGGGATACTACGAGCAGTACTTC. This rearrangement joins TRBV5-6 to TRBJ2-7; TRBD1 agrees at 9 bases. Trimming at V came to 5 bases and at J to 3 bases, leaving 6 bases not matched to a gene. The V gene's germline CDR1 is SGHDT and CDR2 YYEEEE. The CDR3 spans 14 residues.